The entry below describes one T cell receptor (beta chain). This receptor's antigen is unknown. There are no base qualities to consult, and no much larger clone falls within one base. This sample is part of a study of blood T cell repertoires in COVID-19 (dated by TCRdb to about 2020). Study-level background: Collaborator samples came from the United States, Italy and Spain and covered acute and convalescent phases of COVID-19. Sample metadata almost always included a de-identified subject ID, COVID-19 status, age in years and sex. Samples came from the ongoing ImmuneRACE study (first 160 participants) plus 1,254 subjects from 6 global collaborators. The prospective study material was composed of cDNA or gDNA derived from T cells, B-cell-depleted T cells, or PBMCs. Subjects who had been exposed to COVID-19, were actively infected with it, or had recovered from it provided the deeply sampled blood TCRbeta repertoires that made up the dataset. Where available, HLA class I and class II types were obtained from metadata supplied by the sample provider rather than from assay-based typing. A freely available public database, intended as a resource for researchers studying the immune response to SARS-CoV-2, is where the repertoires were released. Findings and caveats that apply to the study as a whole: The quantity of clinical and demographic metadata differed by source and by participant and was supplied without curation.

TCRbeta CDR3 regions were amplified from genomic DNA using the immunoSEQ Assay, a bias-controlled multiplex PCR. From the authors' description of their analysis: Nucleated cell counts per sample were estimated from amplification of reference gene primers within the assay. To quantify the absolute abundance of each unique TCRbeta CDR3 rearrangement, sequence reads were collapsed and filtered. For each sample, productive Simpson clonality was calculated by taking the square root of Simpson's diversity index across productive rearrangements. As stored in TCRdb, this immuneACCESS dataset retains in-frame rearrangements with V and J assigned. A fraction of the clones does not appear; measured against another copy, unresolved V genes explain less than half of the discrepancy, and the remainder lacks a known reason. D and trimming come from the DNA, and the V and J calls and clone size come from that table. The sample profile shows about 59,000 clones; 78% of them were found once. The ten largest clonotypes hold 10% to 15% of the sample.

The CDR3 starts with the cysteine, ends with the phenylalanine, and has 14 residues. The entry retains the CDR3 DNA only, 42 bases that are in frame from base 1. Germline trimming: 6 bases from V, 4 bases from J; junction bases outside gene matches: 4. Via the germline V gene, CDR1 is MNHEY and CDR2 SVGAGI. Whole blood was collected in K2EDTA tubes by collaborating institutions according to the institutions' own protocols. For TCRbeta analysis, collaborator samples were shipped as frozen whole blood, as isolated PBMCs, or as DNA extracted from either sample type. Sequencing was done on a sample of peripheral blood. This sequence was found in a man of 80 years or more with acute or convalescent COVID-19. The rearranged chain carries TRBV6-5 and TRBJ1-5, and TRBD1 matches 9 of the central bases. The DNA is TGTGCCAGCAGGTGGACAGGGGATAATCAGCCCCAGCATTTT. This sequence encodes CASRWTGDNQPQHF.